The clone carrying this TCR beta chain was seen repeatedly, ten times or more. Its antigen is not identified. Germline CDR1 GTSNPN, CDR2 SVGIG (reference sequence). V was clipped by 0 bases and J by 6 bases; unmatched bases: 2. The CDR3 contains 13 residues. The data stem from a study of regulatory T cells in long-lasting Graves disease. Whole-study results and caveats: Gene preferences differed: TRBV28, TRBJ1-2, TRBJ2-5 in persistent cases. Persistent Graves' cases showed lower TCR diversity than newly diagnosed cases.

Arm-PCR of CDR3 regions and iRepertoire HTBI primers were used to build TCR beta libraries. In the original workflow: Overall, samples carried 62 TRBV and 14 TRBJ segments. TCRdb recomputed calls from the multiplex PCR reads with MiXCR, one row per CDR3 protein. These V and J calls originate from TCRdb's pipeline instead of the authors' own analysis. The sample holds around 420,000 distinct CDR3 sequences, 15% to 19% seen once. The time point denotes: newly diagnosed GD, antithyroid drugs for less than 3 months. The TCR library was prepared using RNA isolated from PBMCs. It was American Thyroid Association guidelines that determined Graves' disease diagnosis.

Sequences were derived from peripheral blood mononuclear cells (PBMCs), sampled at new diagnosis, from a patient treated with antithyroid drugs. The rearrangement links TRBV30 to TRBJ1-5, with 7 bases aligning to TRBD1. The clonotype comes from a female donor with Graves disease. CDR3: CAWSVGGGQPQHF. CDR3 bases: TGTGCCTGGAGTGTAGGGGGCGGTCAGCCCCAGCATTTT. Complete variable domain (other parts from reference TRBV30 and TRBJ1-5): SQTIHQWPATLVQPVGSPLSLECTVEGTSNPNLYWYRQAAGRGLQLLFYSVGIGQISSEVPQNLSASRPQDRQFILSSKKLLLSDSGFYLCAWSVGGGQPQHFGDGTRLSIL.